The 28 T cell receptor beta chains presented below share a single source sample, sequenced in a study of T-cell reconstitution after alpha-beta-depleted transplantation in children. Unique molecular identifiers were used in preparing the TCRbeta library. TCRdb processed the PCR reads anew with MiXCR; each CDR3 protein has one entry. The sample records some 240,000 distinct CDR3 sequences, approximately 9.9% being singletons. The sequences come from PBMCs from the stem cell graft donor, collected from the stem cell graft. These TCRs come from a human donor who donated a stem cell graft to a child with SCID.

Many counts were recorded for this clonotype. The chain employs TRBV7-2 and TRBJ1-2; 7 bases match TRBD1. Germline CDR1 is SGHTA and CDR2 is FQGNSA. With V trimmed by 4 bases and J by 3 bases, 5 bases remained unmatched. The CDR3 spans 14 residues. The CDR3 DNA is TGTGCCAGCAGCTCCCGGGACAGCTACTATGGCTACACCTTC. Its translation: CASSSRDSYYGYTF.

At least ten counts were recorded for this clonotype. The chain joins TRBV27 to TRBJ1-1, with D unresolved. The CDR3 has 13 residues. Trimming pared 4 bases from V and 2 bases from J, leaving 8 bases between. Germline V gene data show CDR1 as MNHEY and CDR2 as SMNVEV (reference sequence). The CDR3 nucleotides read TGTGCCAGCAGTTGGCAGATTAACACTGAAGCTTTCTTT. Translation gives CASSWQINTEAFF.

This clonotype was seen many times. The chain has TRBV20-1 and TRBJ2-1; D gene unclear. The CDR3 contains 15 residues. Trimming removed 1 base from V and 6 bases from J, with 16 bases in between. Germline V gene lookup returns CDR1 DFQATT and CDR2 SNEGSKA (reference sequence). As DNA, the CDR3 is TGCAGTGCTAGAGCCGGGCCGAGAGGTATCAATGAGCAGTTCTTC. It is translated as CSARAGPRGINEQFF.

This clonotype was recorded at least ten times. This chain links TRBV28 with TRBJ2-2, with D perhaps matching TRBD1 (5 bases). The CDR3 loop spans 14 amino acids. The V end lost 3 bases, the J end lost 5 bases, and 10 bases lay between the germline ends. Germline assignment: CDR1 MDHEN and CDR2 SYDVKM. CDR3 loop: CASSFQGWTGELFF. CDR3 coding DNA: TGTGCCAGCAGTTTCCAGGGTTGGACCGGGGAGCTGTTTTTT. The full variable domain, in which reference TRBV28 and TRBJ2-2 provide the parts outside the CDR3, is DVKVTQSSRYLVKRTGEKVFLECVQDMDHENMFWYRQDPGLGLRLIYFSYDVKMKEKGDIPEGYSVSREKKERFSLILESASTNQTSMYLCASSFQGWTGELFFGEGSRLTVL.

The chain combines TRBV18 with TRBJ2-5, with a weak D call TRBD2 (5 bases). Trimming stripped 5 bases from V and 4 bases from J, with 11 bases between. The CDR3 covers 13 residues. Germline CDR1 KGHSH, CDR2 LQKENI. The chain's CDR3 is CASSSDRGETQYF. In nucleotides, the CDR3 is TGTGCCAGCTCATCAGACCGGGGAGAGACCCAGTACTTC.

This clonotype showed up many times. Here the CDR3 reads CASSQRRLAGGRVNEQFF. As DNA, the CDR3 is TGCGCCAGCAGCCAAAGGCGACTAGCGGGGGGGCGGGTTAATGAGCAGTTCTTC. V usage is TRBV4-1 and J usage is TRBJ2-1, with TRBD2 matching over 14 bases. J lost 7 bases, V lost 2 bases, and 10 bases had no gene match. Per germline, CDR1 MGHRA and CDR2 YSYEKL. The CDR3 consists of 18 residues.

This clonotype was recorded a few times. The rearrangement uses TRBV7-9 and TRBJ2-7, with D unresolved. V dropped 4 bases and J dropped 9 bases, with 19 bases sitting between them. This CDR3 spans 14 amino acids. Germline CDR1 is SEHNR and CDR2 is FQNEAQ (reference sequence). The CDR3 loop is CASSWSSRESRQYF. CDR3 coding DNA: TGTGCCAGCAGCTGGTCCTCTCGTGAGAGTCGGCAGTACTTC.

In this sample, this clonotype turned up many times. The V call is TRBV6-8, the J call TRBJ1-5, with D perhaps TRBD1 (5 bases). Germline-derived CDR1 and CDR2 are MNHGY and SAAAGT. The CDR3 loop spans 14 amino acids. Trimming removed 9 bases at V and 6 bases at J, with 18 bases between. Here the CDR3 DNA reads TGTGCCAGGTCCTTCGGGGGTGGGGCTCAGCCCCAGCATTTT. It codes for CARSFGGGAQPQHF.

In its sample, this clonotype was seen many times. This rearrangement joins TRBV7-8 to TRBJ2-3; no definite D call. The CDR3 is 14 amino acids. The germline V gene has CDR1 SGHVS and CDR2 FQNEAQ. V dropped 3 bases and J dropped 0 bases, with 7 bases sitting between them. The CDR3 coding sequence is TGTGCCAGCAGCTTGGCCAGTAGCACAGATACGCAGTATTTT. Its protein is CASSLASSTDTQYF.

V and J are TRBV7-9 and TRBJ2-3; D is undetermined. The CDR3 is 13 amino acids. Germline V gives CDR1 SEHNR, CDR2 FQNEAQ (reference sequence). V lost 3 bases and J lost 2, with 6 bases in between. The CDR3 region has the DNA TGTGCCAGCAGCTTTGGGTTCACAGATACGCAGTATTTT. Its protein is CASSFGFTDTQYF.

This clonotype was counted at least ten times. CDR3 DNA sequence: TGTGCCAGCAGCCAAGGACAGTTTAGAGCCTACGAGCAGTACTTC. As protein: CASSQGQFRAYEQYF. The rearrangement joins TRBV3-1 to TRBJ2-7, with D possibly matching TRBD1 (5 bases). Per the germline V gene, CDR1 is LGHDT and CDR2 is YNNKEL (reference sequence). The V gene lost 1 base and the J gene lost 2 bases, with 12 bases spanning the gap. The CDR3 is 15 residues long.

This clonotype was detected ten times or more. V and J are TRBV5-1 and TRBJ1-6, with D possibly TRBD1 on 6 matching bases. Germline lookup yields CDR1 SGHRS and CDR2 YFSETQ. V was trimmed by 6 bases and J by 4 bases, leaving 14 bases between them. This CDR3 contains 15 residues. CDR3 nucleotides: TGCGCCAGCACGCGGGCAGGGGATTATAATTCACCCCTCCACTTT. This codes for CASTRAGDYNSPLHF. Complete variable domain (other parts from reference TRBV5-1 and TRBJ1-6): KAGVTQTPRYLIKTRGQQVTLSCSPISGHRSVSWYQQTPGQGLQFLFEYFSETQRNKGNFPGRFSGRQFSNSRSEMNVSTLELGDSALYLCASTRAGDYNSPLHFGNGTRLTVT.

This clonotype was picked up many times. DNA of the CDR3: TGTGCCAGCAGCTTAAGGTCGCGACCCTCGGGGGCAGATACGCAGTATTTT. It translates to CASSLRSRPSGADTQYF. The chain carries TRBV7-2 and TRBJ2-3; D might be TRBD2 (6 bases). V shed 2 bases and J shed 4 bases, with 19 bases lying between them. The CDR3 sequence is 17 residues long. Germline values: CDR1 SGHTA, CDR2 FQGNSA.

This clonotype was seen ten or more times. CDR3 nucleotide sequence: TGCGCCAGCAGCTTGCGAGCGGGGGCAAATACGCAGTATTTT. As protein: CASSLRAGANTQYF. This chain joins TRBV5-1 and TRBJ2-3, with 8 bases identical to TRBD2. V dropped 1 base and J dropped 7; count of bases not matched to a gene: 5. CDR1 and CDR2 (germline): SGHRS, YFSETQ. CDR3 length equals 14 residues.

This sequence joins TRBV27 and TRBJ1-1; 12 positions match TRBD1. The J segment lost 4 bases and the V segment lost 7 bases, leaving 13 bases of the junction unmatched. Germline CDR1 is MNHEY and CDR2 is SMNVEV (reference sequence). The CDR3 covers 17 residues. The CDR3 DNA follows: TGTGCCAGCAAAACCTGGGGGACAGGGGGCCGGAGCACTGAAGCTTTCTTT. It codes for CASKTWGTGGRSTEAFF.

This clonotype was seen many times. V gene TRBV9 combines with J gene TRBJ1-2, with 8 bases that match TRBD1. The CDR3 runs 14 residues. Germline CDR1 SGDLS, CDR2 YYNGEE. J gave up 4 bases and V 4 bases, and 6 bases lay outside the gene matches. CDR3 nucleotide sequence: TGTGCCAGCAGCCCCTCGGGGACAGGCTATGGCTACACCTTC. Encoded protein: CASSPSGTGYGYTF.

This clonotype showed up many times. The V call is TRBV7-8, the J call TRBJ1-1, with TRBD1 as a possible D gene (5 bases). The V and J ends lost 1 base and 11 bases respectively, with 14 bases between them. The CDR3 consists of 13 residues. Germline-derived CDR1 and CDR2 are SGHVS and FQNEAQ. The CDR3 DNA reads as TGTGCCAGCAGCTTAGACCCCGGGACTCCGGCTTTCTTT. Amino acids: CASSLDPGTPAFF.

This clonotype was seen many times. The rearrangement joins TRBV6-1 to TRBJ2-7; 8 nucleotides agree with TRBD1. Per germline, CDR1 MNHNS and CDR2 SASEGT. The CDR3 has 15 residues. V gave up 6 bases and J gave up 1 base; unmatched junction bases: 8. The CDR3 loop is CASRVRTGTSYEQYF. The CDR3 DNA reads TGTGCCAGCAGGGTCAGGACAGGGACATCCTACGAGCAGTACTTC.

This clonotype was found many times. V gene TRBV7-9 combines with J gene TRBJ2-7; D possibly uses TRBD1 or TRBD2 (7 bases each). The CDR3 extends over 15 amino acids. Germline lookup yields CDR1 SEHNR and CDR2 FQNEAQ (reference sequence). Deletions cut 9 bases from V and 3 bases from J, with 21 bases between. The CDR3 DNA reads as TGTGCCAGTTTAGCGAGCGGGACAGCCTTCTACGAGCAGTACTTC. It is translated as CASLASGTAFYEQYF.

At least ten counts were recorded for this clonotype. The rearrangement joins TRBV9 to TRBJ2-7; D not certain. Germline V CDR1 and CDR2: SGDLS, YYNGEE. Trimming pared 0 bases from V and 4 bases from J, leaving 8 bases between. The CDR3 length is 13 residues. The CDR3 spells CASSVAAGYEQYF. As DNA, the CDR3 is TGTGCCAGCAGCGTAGCTGCCGGGTACGAGCAGTACTTC. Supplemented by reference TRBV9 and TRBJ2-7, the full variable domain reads DSGVTQTPKHLITATGQRVTLRCSPRSGDLSVYWYQQSLDQGLQFLIQYYNGEERAKGNILERFSAQQFPDLHSELNLSSLELGDSALYFCASSVAAGYEQYFGPGTRLTVT.

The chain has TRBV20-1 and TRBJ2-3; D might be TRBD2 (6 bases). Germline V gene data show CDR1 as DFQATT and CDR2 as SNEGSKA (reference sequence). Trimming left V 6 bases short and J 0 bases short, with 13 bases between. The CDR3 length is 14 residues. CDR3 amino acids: CSAYPGTSTDTQYF. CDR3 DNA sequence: TGCAGTGCGTACCCAGGGACTAGCACAGATACGCAGTATTTT.

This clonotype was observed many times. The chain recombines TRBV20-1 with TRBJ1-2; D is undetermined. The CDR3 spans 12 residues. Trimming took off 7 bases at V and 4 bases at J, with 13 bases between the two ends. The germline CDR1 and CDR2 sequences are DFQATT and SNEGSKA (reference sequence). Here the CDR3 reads CSGIRRGYGYTF. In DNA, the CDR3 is TGCAGTGGCATACGAAGAGGCTATGGCTACACCTTC.

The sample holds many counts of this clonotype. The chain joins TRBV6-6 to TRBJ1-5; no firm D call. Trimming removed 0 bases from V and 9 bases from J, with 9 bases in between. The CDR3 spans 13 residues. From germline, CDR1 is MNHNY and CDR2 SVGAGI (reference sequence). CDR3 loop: CASSYSPISPQHF. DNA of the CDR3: TGTGCCAGCAGTTACTCGCCTATTTCGCCCCAGCATTTT.

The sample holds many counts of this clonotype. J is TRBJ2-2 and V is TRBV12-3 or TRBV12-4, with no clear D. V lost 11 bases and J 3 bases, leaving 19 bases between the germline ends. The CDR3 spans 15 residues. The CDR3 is CALSKRPGYTGELFF. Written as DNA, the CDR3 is TGTGCCCTAAGCAAACGTCCTGGCTACACCGGGGAGCTGTTTTTT.

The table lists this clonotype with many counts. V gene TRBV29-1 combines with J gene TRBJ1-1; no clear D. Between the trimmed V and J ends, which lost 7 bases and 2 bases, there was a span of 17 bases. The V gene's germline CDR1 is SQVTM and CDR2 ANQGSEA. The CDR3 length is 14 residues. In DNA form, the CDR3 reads TGCAGCGCCGAGGAGGTCGCCGGAAACACTGAAGCTTTCTTT. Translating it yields CSAEEVAGNTEAFF.

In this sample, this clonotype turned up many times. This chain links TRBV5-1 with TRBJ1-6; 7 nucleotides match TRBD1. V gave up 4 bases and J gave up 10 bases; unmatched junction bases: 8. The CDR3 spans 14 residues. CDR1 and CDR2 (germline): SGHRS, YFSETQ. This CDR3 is CASSPGTAESPLHF. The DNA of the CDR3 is TGCGCCAGCAGCCCCGGGACAGCCGAATCACCCCTCCACTTT.

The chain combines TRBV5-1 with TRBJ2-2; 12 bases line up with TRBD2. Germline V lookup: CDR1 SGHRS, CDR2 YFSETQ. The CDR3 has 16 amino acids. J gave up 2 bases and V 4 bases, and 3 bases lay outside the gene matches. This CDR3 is CASSPSGGGNTGELFF. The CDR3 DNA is TGCGCCAGCAGCCCTAGCGGGGGGGGCAACACCGGGGAGCTGTTTTTT. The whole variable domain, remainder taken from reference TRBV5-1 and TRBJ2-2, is KAGVTQTPRYLIKTRGQQVTLSCSPISGHRSVSWYQQTPGQGLQFLFEYFSETQRNKGNFPGRFSGRQFSNSRSEMNVSTLELGDSALYLCASSPSGGGNTGELFFGEGSRLTVL.

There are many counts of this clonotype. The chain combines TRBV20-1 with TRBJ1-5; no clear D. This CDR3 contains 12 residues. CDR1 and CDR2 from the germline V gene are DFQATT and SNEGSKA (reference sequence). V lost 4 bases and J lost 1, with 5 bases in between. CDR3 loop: CSAMGSNQPQHF. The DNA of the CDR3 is TGCAGTGCTATGGGCAGCAATCAGCCCCAGCATTTT.